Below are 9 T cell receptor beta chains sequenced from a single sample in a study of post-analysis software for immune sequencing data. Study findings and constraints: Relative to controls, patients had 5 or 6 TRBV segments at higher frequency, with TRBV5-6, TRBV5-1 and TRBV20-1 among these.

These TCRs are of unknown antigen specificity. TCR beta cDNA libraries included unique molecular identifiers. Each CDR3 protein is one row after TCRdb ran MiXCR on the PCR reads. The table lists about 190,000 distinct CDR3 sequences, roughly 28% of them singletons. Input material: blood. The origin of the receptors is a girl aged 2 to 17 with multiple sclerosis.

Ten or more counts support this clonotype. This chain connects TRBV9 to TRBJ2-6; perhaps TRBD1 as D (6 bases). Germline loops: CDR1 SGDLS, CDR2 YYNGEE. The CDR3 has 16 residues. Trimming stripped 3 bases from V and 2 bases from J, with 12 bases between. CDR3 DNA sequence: TGTGCCAGCAGCGCCTCCGGGACAACTGGGGCCAACGTCCTGACTTTC. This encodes CASSASGTTGANVLTF.

CDR3 sequence reads: CASSLARDEQYF. CDR3 in DNA: TGCGCCAGCAGCTTGGCGCGCGACGAGCAGTACTTC. The J gene is TRBJ2-7, the V gene TRBV5-1; D uncertain. V shed 0 bases and J shed 5 bases, with 6 bases lying between them. Per germline, CDR1 SGHRS and CDR2 YFSETQ. This CDR3 comprises 12 residues.

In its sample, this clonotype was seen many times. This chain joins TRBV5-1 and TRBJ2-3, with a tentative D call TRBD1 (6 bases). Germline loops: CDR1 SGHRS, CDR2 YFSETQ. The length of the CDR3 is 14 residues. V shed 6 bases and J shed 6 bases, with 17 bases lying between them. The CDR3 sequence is CASNSQGQGDTQYF. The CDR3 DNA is TGCGCCAGCAATTCACAGGGCCAGGGTGATACGCAGTATTTT.

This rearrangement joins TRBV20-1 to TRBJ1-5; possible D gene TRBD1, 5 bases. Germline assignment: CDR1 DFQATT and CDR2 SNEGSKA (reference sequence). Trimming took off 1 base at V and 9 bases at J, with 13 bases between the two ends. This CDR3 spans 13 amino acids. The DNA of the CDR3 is TGCAGTGCTAGAGTCAGGGCGGGGCGGCCCCAGCATTTT. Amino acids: CSARVRAGRPQHF.

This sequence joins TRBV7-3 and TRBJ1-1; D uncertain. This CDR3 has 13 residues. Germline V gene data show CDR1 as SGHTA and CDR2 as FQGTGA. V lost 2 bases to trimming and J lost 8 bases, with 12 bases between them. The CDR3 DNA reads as TGTGCCAGCAGCTTATTACAAGAAAAGGAAGCTTTCTTT. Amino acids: CASSLLQEKEAFF.

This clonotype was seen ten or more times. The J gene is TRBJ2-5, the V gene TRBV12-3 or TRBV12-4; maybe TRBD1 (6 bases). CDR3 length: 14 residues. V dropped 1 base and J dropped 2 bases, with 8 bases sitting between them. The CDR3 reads CASSLETGQETQYF. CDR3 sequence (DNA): TGTGCCAGCAGTTTAGAAACAGGGCAAGAGACCCAGTACTTC.

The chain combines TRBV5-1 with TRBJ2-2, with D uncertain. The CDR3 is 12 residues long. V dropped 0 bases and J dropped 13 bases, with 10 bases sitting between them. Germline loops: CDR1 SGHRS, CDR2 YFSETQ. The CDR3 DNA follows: TGCGCCAGCAGCTTGGCGGGCGAACGGCTGTTTTTT. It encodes CASSLAGERLFF.

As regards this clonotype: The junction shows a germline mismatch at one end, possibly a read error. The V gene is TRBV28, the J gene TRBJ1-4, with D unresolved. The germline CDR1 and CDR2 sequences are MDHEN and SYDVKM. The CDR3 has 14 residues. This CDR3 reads CAGSRSGPNEKLFF. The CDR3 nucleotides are TGTGCCGGCAGCCGATCGGGTCCAAATGAAAAACTGTTTTTT.

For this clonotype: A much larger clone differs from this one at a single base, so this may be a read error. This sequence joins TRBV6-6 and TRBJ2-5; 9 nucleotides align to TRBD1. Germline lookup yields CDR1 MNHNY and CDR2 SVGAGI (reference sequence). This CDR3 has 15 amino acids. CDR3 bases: TGTGCCAGCACCGAAGGGGGACAGGGACAAGGGACCCAGTACTTC. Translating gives CASTEGGQGQGTQYF.